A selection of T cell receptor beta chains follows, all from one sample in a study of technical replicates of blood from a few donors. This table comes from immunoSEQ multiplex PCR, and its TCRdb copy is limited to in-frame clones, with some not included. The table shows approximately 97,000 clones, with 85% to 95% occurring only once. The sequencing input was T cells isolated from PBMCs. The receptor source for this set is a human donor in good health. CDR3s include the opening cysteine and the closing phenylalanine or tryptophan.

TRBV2,CASIQGLTYTEAFF
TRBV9,CASSVGHRDTQYF
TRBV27,CASSWSHNTEAFF
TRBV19,CASNRGAGANVLTF
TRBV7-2,CASSLKPPGQGFLHYEQYF
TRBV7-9,CASSRLGHAGNEQYF
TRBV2,CASSAFSWDKSYEQYF
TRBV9,CASSVEPGGPNNEQFF
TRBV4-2,CASSQGVTGRGTQYF
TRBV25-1,CASRGTGVNEKLFF
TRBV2,CASRGLAESYEQYF
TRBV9,CASSPGSSGANVLTF
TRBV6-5,CASSTSADTNYGYTF
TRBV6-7,CASSPTGSRQPQHF
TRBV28,CASSITGSLDGYTF
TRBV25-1,CASSGGYRGYNEQFF
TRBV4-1,CASSLTGTGLYEQYF